This note documents a single TCR beta chain sequence. Its antigen is undetermined. This sample was taken from a study of blood T cells in healthy people across ages. Overall study: About one barcoded beta molecule per two T cells came from capture by template switching. Regarding the study as a whole: Higher diversity and more naive CD4+ cells were features of long-lived donors, compared to aged donors.

Then a second PCR, running roughly 7 to 12 cycles, was carried out with a sample-barcoded 5' primer and a J-beta primer mix. TCRdb independently ran MiXCR on the 5' RACE reads; one entry per CDR3 protein. The repertoire includes around 1,600,000 distinct CDR3 sequences, roughly two fifths of them detected once, and about 4% sits in the top ten. V lost 6 bases and J 5 bases, leaving 17 bases between the germline ends. The CDR3 extends over 14 amino acids. Sequencing input: blood. This clonotype was sampled from a woman between 18 and 29 years old in good health. The chain couples TRBV12-3 or TRBV12-4 to TRBJ2-7; a possible D gene is TRBD1 (5 bases). As DNA, the CDR3 is TGTGCCAGCAGGCGATCGGACACTAACGACGAGCAGTACTTC. It yields the protein CASRRSDTNDEQYF.